This TCR beta chain was obtained from a study of cytomegalovirus exposure and HLA in healthy donors. On the study more broadly: The 130 or so validation repertoires, a later analysis reported, used the same platform as the roughly 730 repertoires from the first cohort.

Losses at the gene ends were 3 bases for V and 5 bases for J; bases not matched to a gene: 6. CDR1 GTSNPN and CDR2 SVGIG come from the germline V gene (reference sequence). This CDR3 contains 13 residues. Produced via immunoSEQ multiplex PCR; TCRdb's table is partial and in-frame only. The sample carries some 250,000 clones, around 88% recorded once. General study results and limits: 150 to 200 TCR beta chains were listed as cytomegalovirus-associated. Most TCR sequences were rare, but some public TCRs occurred in many donors.

A few counts support this clone. Its antigen is unknown. The sequence came from a woman aged 25 to 39 in good health and CMV-seropositive. Sequencing was carried out using PBMCs. The V call is TRBV30, the J call TRBJ1-1, with TRBD1 matching over 7 bases. This CDR3 reads CAWSRGSRTEAFF. CDR3 DNA sequence: TGTGCCTGGAGCAGGGGGAGCAGGACTGAAGCTTTCTTT. The full variable domain, with the rest looked up from reference TRBV30 and TRBJ1-1, is SQTIHQWPATLVQPVGSPLSLECTVEGTSNPNLYWYRQAAGRGLQLLFYSVGIGQISSEVPQNLSASRPQDRQFILSSKKLLLSDSGFYLCAWSRGSRTEAFFGQGTRLTVV.